Presented here are 24 T cell receptor beta chains from one specimen sequenced in a study of blood T cell repertoires in COVID-19. The protocol was immunoSEQ multiplex PCR, while the TCRdb copy is restricted to in-frame clones and leaves out a portion. The sample lists under 350,000 clones, around 85% occurring once. The sequencing input was peripheral blood. Every receptor here comes from a human donor in a cohort sampled during active COVID-19.

V gene TRBV4-1 combines with J gene TRBJ1-1; D not resolved. CDR1 and CDR2 from the germline V gene are MGHRA and YSYEKL. The CDR3 contains 15 residues. V lost 0 bases, J lost 0 bases, and 8 bases lay in between. The CDR3 loop is CASSQDSRMNTEAFF. Here the CDR3 DNA reads TGCGCCAGCAGCCAAGATTCGAGGATGAACACTGAAGCTTTCTTT.

The genes are TRBV19 and TRBJ1-3, with 9 bases matching TRBD1. CDR1 LNHDA and CDR2 SQIVND come from the germline V gene (reference sequence). The CDR3 contains 16 residues. V was pared by 2 bases and J by 3 bases, with 5 bases of the junction left unmatched. The CDR3 sequence is CASSIRTGAGGNTIYF. The CDR3 DNA reads as TGTGCCAGTAGTATAAGGACAGGGGCTGGTGGAAACACCATATATTTT. The whole variable domain, remainder taken from reference TRBV19 and TRBJ1-3, is DGGITQSPKYLFRKEGQNVTLSCEQNLNHDAMYWYRQDPGQGLRLIYYSQIVNDFQKGDIAEGYSVSREKKESFPLTVTSAQKNPTAFYLCASSIRTGAGGNTIYFGEGSWLTVV.

The chain carries TRBV5-5 and TRBJ2-5, with D possibly matching TRBD2 (5 bases). The V end was cut by 2 bases, the J end by 0 bases, with 17 bases between. Germline assignment: CDR1 SGHKS and CDR2 YYEKEE (reference sequence). CDR3 length: 17 residues. CDR3 bases: TGTGCCAGCAGCTTCAGGCCGGGGTCCCCGTACCAAGAGACCCAGTACTTC. This codes for CASSFRPGSPYQETQYF.

The chain combines TRBV19 with TRBJ1-2; 8 bases line up with TRBD1. V gave up 4 bases and J gave up 2 bases; unmatched junction bases: 6. Looked up from germline, CDR1 is LNHDA and CDR2 is SQIVND (reference sequence). The CDR3 spans 15 residues. Here the CDR3 DNA reads TGTGCCAGTAGTAGACGGGGACAGGCAAACTATGGCTACACCTTC. Amino acids: CASSRRGQANYGYTF.

The chain's CDR3 is CACGTGASYEQYF. CDR3 DNA sequence: TGTGCCTGCGGGACAGGAGCTTCCTACGAGCAGTACTTC. This chain connects TRBV6-5 to TRBJ2-7; 8 nucleotides match TRBD1. J gave up 1 base and V 11 bases, and 7 bases lay outside the gene matches. CDR1 and CDR2 (germline): MNHEY, SVGAGI. CDR3 length equals 13 residues.

The chain is built from TRBV12-3 or TRBV12-4 and TRBJ1-4; 9 positions agree with TRBD1. CDR3 size: 12 residues. Unmatched junction bases numbered 7, after V lost 6 bases and J lost 14 bases. The CDR3 DNA follows: TGTGCCAGCAGGGTGGACAGGGGCGCCCTGTTTTTT. Its translation is CASRVDRGALFF.

This clone was seen once. The chain couples TRBV7-6 to TRBJ1-1, with TRBD1 identical over 7 bases. The CDR3 consists of 14 residues. CDR1 and CDR2 from the germline V gene are SGHVS and FNYEAQ. J was trimmed by 5 bases and V by 2 bases; bases with no gene match: 5. The CDR3 here is CASSLFSGGTEAFF. The CDR3 DNA follows: TGTGCCAGCAGCTTATTTTCAGGGGGGACTGAAGCTTTCTTT.

CDR3 nucleotide sequence: TGTGCCACCGGGGGATTCGGAGGACAGGCCTCGACGTCCTACAATGAGCAGTTCTTC. Translated: CATGGFGGQASTSYNEQFF. The gene calls are TRBV15 and TRBJ2-1; 7 positions match TRBD1. Germline CDR1 is LNHNV and CDR2 is YYDKDF (reference sequence). CDR3 length: 19 amino acids. Trimming removed 8 bases from V and 1 base from J; junction bases left unmatched: 20.

This sequence joins TRBV5-4 and TRBJ1-6, with 8 bases that match TRBD1. Germline V gene sequence: CDR1 SGHNT, CDR2 YYREEE (reference sequence). The CDR3 runs 16 residues. V shed 3 bases, J shed 2 bases, and the junction held 4 bases outside the gene matches. The CDR3 DNA sequence: TGTGCCAGCAGCTCCGGACAGGGCGCCTATAATTCACCCCTCCACTTT. Translation gives CASSSGQGAYNSPLHF.

DNA of the CDR3: TGTGCCAGCAGCCCCCCGTGGAGGGGTGAAGTGAACACTGAAGCTTTCTTT. Translating it yields CASSPPWRGEVNTEAFF. The chain carries TRBV4-2 and TRBJ1-1, with D perhaps matching TRBD1 (5 bases). Germline loops: CDR1 LGHNA, CDR2 YNFKEQ. Between the trimmed V and J ends, which lost 4 bases and 0 bases, there was a span of 18 bases. The CDR3 is 17 residues long.

The chain combines TRBV3-1 (or the pseudogene TRBV3-2) with TRBJ1-3; no reliable D call. Germline V gene sequence: CDR1 LGHDT, CDR2 YNNKEL (reference sequence). This CDR3 comprises 14 residues. V lost 1 base and J 2 bases, leaving 6 bases between the germline ends. In DNA form, the CDR3 reads TGTGCCAGCAGCCAAGGGGCAGCTGGAAACACCATATATTTT. Its protein is CASSQGAAGNTIYF.

The table lists this clone with a few counts. J is TRBJ1-1 and V is TRBV3-1 (or the pseudogene TRBV3-2); 7 positions agree with TRBD1. CDR3 size: 15 residues. V was pared by 1 base and J by 0 bases, with 2 bases of the junction left unmatched. Germline CDR1 reads LGHDT; CDR2 reads YNNKEL (reference sequence). The CDR3 loop is CASSQAGGMNTEAFF. The CDR3, as DNA: TGTGCCAGCAGCCAAGCAGGGGGAATGAACACTGAAGCTTTCTTT.

The J gene is TRBJ2-7, the V gene TRBV7-6; D is undetermined. The germline CDR1 and CDR2 sequences are SGHVS and FNYEAQ. Trimming took 5 bases from V and 2 from J, leaving 13 bases between them. The CDR3 runs 14 residues. The CDR3 sequence is CASSPRLGTYEQYF. In DNA form, the CDR3 reads TGTGCCAGCAGCCCCCGACTTGGTACCTACGAGCAGTACTTC.

This chain joins TRBV15 and TRBJ2-7; D perhaps matches TRBD2 (7 bases). Trimming shortened V by 6 bases and J by 0 bases, and 15 bases separated the two germline ends. Germline V gives CDR1 LNHNV, CDR2 YYDKDF (reference sequence). This CDR3 contains 15 residues. The DNA of the CDR3 is TGTGCCACCAGTTACGGGGGGCGGAGCTCCTACGAGCAGTACTTC. This translates into CATSYGGRSSYEQYF.

This chain uses TRBV30 with TRBJ1-6; 8 bases line up with TRBD1. This CDR3 spans 15 amino acids. V was clipped by 0 bases and J by 4 bases; unmatched bases: 2. CDR1 and CDR2 (germline): GTSNPN, SVGIG (reference sequence). For the CDR3, the DNA is TGTGCCTGGAGTGTACGACAGGGGTATAATTCACCCCTCCACTTT. This codes for CAWSVRQGYNSPLHF.

The chain employs TRBV5-4 and TRBJ1-3; the D is unclear. V dropped 4 bases and J dropped 1 base, with 3 bases sitting between them. CDR1 and CDR2 (germline): SGHNT, YYREEE (reference sequence). The CDR3 runs to 12 residues. CDR3 region: CASSVSGNTIYF. Written as DNA, the CDR3 is TGTGCCAGCAGCGTATCTGGAAACACCATATATTTT.

The genes are TRBV5-4 and TRBJ2-2, with TRBD2 matching over 8 bases. The V gene end was trimmed by 1 base and the J gene end by 3 bases; junction bases not matched to a gene: 5. The CDR3 is 16 residues long. Germline CDR1 SGHNT, CDR2 YYREEE (reference sequence). The CDR3, as DNA: TGTGCCAGCAGCTTGATTTACGGGGGGGACACCGGGGAGCTGTTTTTT. Protein: CASSLIYGGDTGELFF. Together with reference TRBV5-4 and TRBJ2-2, the CDR3 gives the full variable domain: ETGVTQSPTHLIKTRGQQVTLRCSSQSGHNTVSWYQQALGQGPQFIFQYYREEENGRGNFPPRFSGLQFPNYSSELNVNALELDDSALYLCASSLIYGGDTGELFFGEGSRLTVL.

This clone has just one count. The rearrangement uses TRBV7-9 and TRBJ2-5, with D unresolved. Germline CDR1 reads SEHNR; CDR2 reads FQNEAQ (reference sequence). The CDR3 spans 14 residues. V dropped 5 bases and J dropped 8 bases, with 18 bases sitting between them. The CDR3 nucleotides are TGTGCCAGCAGCCACAAAGAAGACACCACCACCCAGTACTTC. Translating gives CASSHKEDTTTQYF.

This clone appeared once. This chain links TRBV3-1 (or the pseudogene TRBV3-2) with TRBJ2-6; D is perhaps TRBD1 (6 bases). Germline loops: CDR1 LGHDT, CDR2 YNNKEL (reference sequence). CDR3 length: 16 amino acids. The ends were cut back, 1 base at V and 0 bases at J, with 7 bases in the middle. CDR3 protein: CASSQGGGSGANVLTF. Written as DNA, the CDR3 is TGTGCCAGCAGCCAAGGAGGGGGCTCTGGGGCCAACGTCCTGACTTTC.

The chain employs TRBV3-1 (or the pseudogene TRBV3-2) and TRBJ2-1; the D is unclear. Trimming pared 0 bases from V and 9 bases from J, leaving 6 bases between. This CDR3 region has 12 residues. Germline V CDR1 and CDR2: LGHDT, YNNKEL (reference sequence). CDR3 in DNA: TGTGCCAGCAGCCAAGACTACGGTGAGCAGTTCTTC. Translating gives CASSQDYGEQFF.

This chain uses TRBV28 with TRBJ2-7; D gene unclear. The V and J ends lost 3 bases and 3 bases respectively, with 6 bases between them. The CDR3 sequence is 12 residues long. Per germline, CDR1 MDHEN and CDR2 SYDVKM. The CDR3 bases are TGTGCCAGCAGTTTTTCGAGCTACGAGCAGTACTTC. Protein sequence: CASSFSSYEQYF.

J is TRBJ2-1 and V is TRBV10-3; 7 positions agree with TRBD2. The CDR3 consists of 16 residues. Germline CDR1 is ENHRY and CDR2 is SYGVKD. The junction had 12 bases not matched to a gene; V was cut back by 6 bases and J by 4 bases. CDR3 nucleotide sequence: TGTGCCATCAGCACCCCCCCGGGGGGTTCATACAATGAGCAGTTCTTC. The encoded protein is CAISTPPGGSYNEQFF.

V gene TRBV7-9 combines with J gene TRBJ1-1; 8 positions agree with TRBD1. The V segment lost 8 bases and the J segment 0 bases; nucleotides outside the gene matches: 11. CDR1 and CDR2 (germline): SEHNR, FQNEAQ (reference sequence). The CDR3 length is 16 residues. CDR3 in amino acids: CASLGGTGGMNTEAFF. In nucleotides, the CDR3 is TGTGCCAGCCTCGGTGGAACAGGGGGTATGAACACTGAAGCTTTCTTT.

V usage is TRBV18 and J usage is TRBJ2-7; 9 bases are a match to TRBD1. V lost 5 bases, J lost 2 bases, and 7 bases stayed unmatched. The CDR3 contains 15 residues. CDR1 and CDR2 from the germline V gene are KGHSH and LQKENI. CDR3 coding DNA: TGTGCCAGCTCATCTCCAGGGACAGGGACCTACGAGCAGTACTTC. It is translated as CASSSPGTGTYEQYF.